This is a list of T cell receptor beta chains from one sample in a study of control samples from healthy donors and cancer patients. The repertoire was sequenced with immunoSEQ multiplex PCR; TCRdb's copy has only in-frame clones and lacks some. The data contain roughly 450,000 clones, 80% to 95% of them singletons. Material for sequencing was PBMCs. Receptors were obtained from a man aged 40-49 years with head and neck cancer. Each CDR3 is given with its conserved first and last residue. The D gene is left open where the match is weak. Expanded clones are given a class, and other clones once, few, many or no size at all.

DNA	CDR3	V	J	size	D
TGTGCCAGCAGTTCGGGACAGATGAACACTGAAGCTTTCTTT	CASSSGQMNTEAFF	TRBV27	TRBJ1-1	.	TRBD1
TGTGCCAGCAGTTTACCCAGGCAAGAGACCCAGTACTTC	CASSLPRQETQYF	TRBV28	TRBJ2-5	.	.
TGTGCCAGCAGTCGCGGAGTTCAGGGCGATCAGCCCCAGCATTTT	CASSRGVQGDQPQHF	TRBV6-5	TRBJ1-5	.	.
TGTGCCAGCAGCTTGGTTGGGGAGGACAGGGCGACAGAAGCTTTCTTT	CASSLVGEDRATEAFF	TRBV5-6	TRBJ1-1	.	TRBD1
TGTGCCAGCTCACCAGGGCAGACCTCCTACGAGCAGTACTTC	CASSPGQTSYEQYF	TRBV18	TRBJ2-7	.	.
TGCGCCAGCAGCCAAGGGACAGGGGGTGTCTCCTACAATGAGCAGTTCTTC	CASSQGTGGVSYNEQFF	TRBV4-1	TRBJ2-1	.	TRBD1
TGTGCCAGCAGCGAGGGACTAGCGAGGAATGAGCAGTTCTTC	CASSEGLARNEQFF	TRBV11-2	TRBJ2-1	.	TRBD2
TGCGCCAGCAGCTTGCAGGGGGCTCTGTACGAGCAGTACTTC	CASSLQGALYEQYF	TRBV5-1	TRBJ2-7	.	TRBD1
TGTGCCAGTAGTATGGGGACTAGACAGTTATACAATGAGCAGTTCTTC	CASSMGTRQLYNEQFF	TRBV19	TRBJ2-1	few	TRBD2
TGTGCCAGCGAATTAAGGGGCAGGGGGCGCGCCACCACCGAGCAGTACTTC	CASELRGRGRATTEQYF	TRBV28	TRBJ2-7	.	TRBD1
TGCGCCAGCAGCTTGGGGTTTAGCGGGAACTCGAACACCGGGGAGCTGTTTTTT	CASSLGFSGNSNTGELFF	TRBV5-1	TRBJ2-2	few	TRBD2
TGCGCCAGCAGTGTTAACAGCCCCGATGAGCAGTTCTTC	CASSVNSPDEQFF	TRBV10-1	TRBJ2-1	.	.
TGTGCCACCTCGGATGCCAAAAACATTCAGTACTTC	CATSDAKNIQYF	TRBV2	TRBJ2-4	.	.
TGTGCCACTCCAACAGGGGTTGAAAACTATGGCTACACCTTC	CATPTGVENYGYTF	TRBV24-1	TRBJ1-2	.	TRBD1
TGTGCCAGCAGCTTATATAGCGGGGGCCCCAATGAGCAGTTCTTC	CASSLYSGGPNEQFF	TRBV7-8	TRBJ2-1	.	TRBD2
TGTGCCAGCTCACCCGACAGGGGGACAGATAATTCACCCCTCCACTTT	CASSPDRGTDNSPLHF	TRBV18	TRBJ1-6	.	TRBD1
TGTGCCAGTGGACAGGGGAGGTATTTCACTGAAGCTTTCTTT	CASGQGRYFTEAFF	TRBV19	TRBJ1-1	.	TRBD1
TGCGCCAGCAGCCAAACCCCAGGACTGAATTACAATGAGCAGTTCTTC	CASSQTPGLNYNEQFF	TRBV4-1	TRBJ2-1	.	.
TGTGCCAGCAGTTCCCTCCAAGGACAGGCCCGCGGGTACTATGGCTACACCTTC	CASSSLQGQARGYYGYTF	TRBV28	TRBJ1-2	.	TRBD1
TGTGCCAGCAGTTACCCCTTGGGCCCGGGCAATTCACCCCTCCACTTT	CASSYPLGPGNSPLHF	TRBV28	TRBJ1-6	.	.
TGTGCCAGCAGCGAGGGGTCTAGCTATACCTACGAGCAGTACTTC	CASSEGSSYTYEQYF	TRBV9	TRBJ2-7	.	.